The TCR beta chain under discussion was sequenced for a study of blood T cell repertoires in COVID-19. Across the study: The samples span acute and convalescent COVID-19 from the United States, Italy and Spain.

In the original processing: Estimation of nucleated cell counts was performed using reference gene primer amplification. Sequencing used immunoSEQ multiplex PCR; TCRdb keeps in-frame clones, though not all of them. D and trimming were read from the DNA, whereas the V and J calls and clone size are those reported in that table. Found here are some 47,000 clones, about 86% of them singletons; the top ten hold less than 3%. V gave up 3 bases and J gave up 6 bases, with 15 bases separating them. This CDR3 contains 15 residues. CDR1 and CDR2 (germline): KGHSH, LQKENI. The chain links TRBV18 to TRBJ2-1, with a weak D call TRBD2 (7 bases). The specimen was peripheral blood. The clonotype originates from an elderly woman with acute or convalescent COVID-19. The CDR3 reads CASSPLLGGGNEQFF. The CDR3 DNA reads TGTGCCAGCTCACCCCTCCTAGGGGGGGGCAATGAGCAGTTCTTC.